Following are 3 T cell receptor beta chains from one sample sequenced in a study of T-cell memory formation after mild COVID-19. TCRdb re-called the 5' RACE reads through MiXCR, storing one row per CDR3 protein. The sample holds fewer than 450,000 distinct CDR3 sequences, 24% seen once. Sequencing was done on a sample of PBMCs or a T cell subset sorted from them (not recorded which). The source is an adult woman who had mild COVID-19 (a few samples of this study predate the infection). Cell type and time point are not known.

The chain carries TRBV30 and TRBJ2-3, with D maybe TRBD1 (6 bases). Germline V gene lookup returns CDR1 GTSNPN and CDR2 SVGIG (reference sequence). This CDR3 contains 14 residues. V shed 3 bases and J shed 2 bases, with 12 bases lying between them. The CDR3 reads CAWRAGTPTDTQYF. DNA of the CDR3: TGTGCCTGGAGGGCCGGGACACCCACAGATACGCAGTATTTT.

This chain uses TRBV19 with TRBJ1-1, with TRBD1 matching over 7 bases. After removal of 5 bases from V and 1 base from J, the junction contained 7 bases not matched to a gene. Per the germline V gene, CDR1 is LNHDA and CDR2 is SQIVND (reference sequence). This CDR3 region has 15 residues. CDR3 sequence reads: CASSPQGGENTEAFF. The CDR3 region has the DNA TGTGCCAGTAGTCCCCAGGGGGGTGAGAACACTGAAGCTTTCTTT.

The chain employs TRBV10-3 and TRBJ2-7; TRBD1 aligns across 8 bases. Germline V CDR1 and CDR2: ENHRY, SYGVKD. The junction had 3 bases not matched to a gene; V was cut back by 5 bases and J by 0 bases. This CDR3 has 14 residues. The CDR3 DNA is TGTGCCATCAGTCAGGGGGCGAACTCCTACGAGCAGTACTTC. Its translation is CAISQGANSYEQYF.